These 5 T cell receptor beta chains originate from one sample sequenced in a study of T cell responses to AZD1222 COVID-19 vaccine. The protocol was immunoSEQ multiplex PCR, while the TCRdb copy is restricted to in-frame clones and leaves out a portion. Among 100,000 to 150,000 clones listed, 80% to 90% were seen once. The sequencing here drew on peripheral blood, taken on day 0 of MenACWY control vaccination. The origin of the receptors is an adult in good health.

The J gene is TRBJ1-4, the V gene TRBV3-1 (or the pseudogene TRBV3-2); D remains ambiguous. The V gene's germline CDR1 is LGHDT and CDR2 YNNKEL (reference sequence). Trimming removed 1 base at V and 8 bases at J, with 5 bases between. CDR3 size: 12 residues. CDR3 loop: CASSQGEEKLFF. As DNA, the CDR3 is TGTGCCAGCAGCCAAGGCGAGGAAAAACTGTTTTTT.

The rearrangement links TRBV19 to TRBJ1-4; D is unresolved. CDR1 and CDR2 from the germline V gene are LNHDA and SQIVND (reference sequence). The CDR3 has 14 residues. V shed 3 bases and J shed 2 bases, with 7 bases lying between them. The CDR3 sequence: CASSISGTNEKLFF. The CDR3 coding sequence is TGTGCCAGTAGTATTTCGGGGACTAATGAAAAACTGTTTTTT.

The V call is TRBV7-2, the J call TRBJ2-5; 7 bases match TRBD2. J lost 1 base, V lost 1 base, and 3 bases had no gene match. From germline, CDR1 is SGHTA and CDR2 FQGNSA. The CDR3 consists of 15 residues. The DNA for the CDR3 is TGTGCCAGCAGCTTAGGCGGGAGACCCCAAGAGACCCAGTACTTC. Encoded protein: CASSLGGRPQETQYF.

This sequence joins TRBV7-8 and TRBJ2-3; 7 bases fit TRBD1. V shed 4 bases and J 0 bases; nucleotides not matched to a gene: 7. This CDR3 has 16 amino acids. Germline values: CDR1 SGHVS, CDR2 FQNEAQ. The CDR3 bases are TGTGCCAGCAGCTCGGGACAGCGACTTAGCACAGATACGCAGTATTTT. As protein: CASSSGQRLSTDTQYF.

The table lists this clone with a count of one. The chain uses TRBV30 and TRBJ2-1; D ambiguous. V was cut by 3 bases and J by 12 bases, with 21 bases left in between. CDR3 length: 14 amino acids. Germline CDR1 reads GTSNPN; CDR2 reads SVGIG (reference sequence). The CDR3 region is CAWSSLGIRSWQFF. CDR3 in DNA: TGTGCCTGGAGCTCACTGGGGATTCGATCTTGGCAGTTCTTC.